This T cell receptor beta chain stems from a study of beta chain features in type 1 diabetes. This clone was observed a handful of times. The antigen is unknown. Notes on the study in general: In every one of the four CD4+ subsets, TCRB CDR3s were moderately but significantly shorter in Type 1 diabetes patients.

Trimming left V 6 bases short and J 3 bases short, with 6 bases between. CDR1 is MNHEY and CDR2 is SVGAGI in the germline V gene. The CDR3 extends over 11 amino acids. Sequencing targeted expressed TCRB transcripts, as all isolated RNA had been reverse transcribed. Repertoires were generated with immunoSEQ multiplex PCR, while TCRdb's copy carries only in-frame clones and drops some. This sample has roughly 400,000 clones, with 8% to 10% found just once. This TCR came from a man aged 25 to 45 with type 1 diabetes. The source material was central memory CD4+ T cells from blood. The chain is built from TRBV6-5 and TRBJ2-7; the D is unclear. DNA of the CDR3: TGTGCCAGCAGATTAGGCTACGAGCAGTACTTC. Residues: CASRLGYEQYF.